This passage covers 12 T cell receptor beta chains from one sample sequenced in a study of OX40 agonist ivuxolimab in advanced cancers. Method: immunoSEQ multiplex PCR; TCRdb's copy keeps in-frame clones and lacks some. The sample consists of tens of thousands of clones, about 89% of them appearing once. This sample comprised CD4+ or CD8+ T cells sorted from blood, obtained in a trial of the OX40 agonist ivuxolimab. These receptors were collected from an adult with an advanced solid tumor such as melanoma, head and neck, liver or kidney cancer.

The gene calls are TRBV10-1 and TRBJ1-5; D unclear. V was pared by 2 bases and J by 2 bases, with 7 bases between. The length of the CDR3 is 14 residues. Germline V gene sequence: CDR1 WNHNN, CDR2 SYGVQD (reference sequence). CDR3 in amino acids: CASSEREGNQPQHF. In DNA, the CDR3 is TGCGCCAGCAGTGAGAGGGAAGGCAATCAGCCCCAGCATTTT.

The chain employs TRBV5-1 and TRBJ2-3, with 14 bases aligning to TRBD2. The CDR3 has 17 amino acids. Unmatched junction bases numbered 3, after V lost 3 bases and J lost 0 bases. In germline, CDR1 is SGHRS, CDR2 YFSETQ. This CDR3 is CASSWGLAGVSTDTQYF. The CDR3 DNA sequence: TGCGCCAGCAGCTGGGGACTAGCGGGAGTTAGCACAGATACGCAGTATTTT.

The chain recombines TRBV11-2 with TRBJ2-1, with 9 bases aligning to TRBD2. Germline V gene lookup returns CDR1 SGHAT and CDR2 FQNNGV. CDR3 length: 15 residues. The V segment lost 4 bases and the J segment 8 bases; nucleotides outside the gene matches: 9. The CDR3 sequence: CASSSPGTSMDEQFF. The CDR3 DNA follows: TGTGCCAGCAGCTCCCCCGGGACTAGCATGGATGAGCAGTTCTTC.

V usage is TRBV19 and J usage is TRBJ2-5; D is unresolved. The germline V gene has CDR1 LNHDA and CDR2 SQIVND (reference sequence). This CDR3 spans 13 amino acids. The V gene lost 3 bases and the J gene lost 4 bases, with 9 bases spanning the gap. As DNA, the CDR3 is TGTGCCAGTAGTATGGCGGCAGCAGAGACCCAGTACTTC. Its translation: CASSMAAAETQYF.

J is TRBJ1-1 and V is TRBV28, with unresolved D. CDR1 MDHEN and CDR2 SYDVKM come from the germline V gene. Trimming removed 5 bases from V and 1 base from J, with 5 bases in between. This CDR3 region has 12 residues. DNA of the CDR3: TGTGCCAGCAGTCTTACGAACACTGAAGCTTTCTTT. Translated, it gives CASSLTNTEAFF.

CDR3 sequence reads: CASRVAGVRETQYF. The CDR3 DNA reads TGTGCCAGCAGAGTAGCGGGAGTTAGGGAGACCCAGTACTTC. The chain recombines TRBV7-9 with TRBJ2-5; 9 nucleotides agree with TRBD2. Unmatched junction bases numbered 7, after V lost 6 bases and J lost 5 bases. CDR3 length equals 14 residues. Per germline, CDR1 SEHNR and CDR2 FQNEAQ (reference sequence).

A remark on this clone: The same CDR3 can be traced to other DNA sequences in this sample. J is TRBJ2-7 and V is TRBV27; TRBD2 might be the D (5 bases). The CDR3 covers 11 residues. Germline CDR1 is MNHEY and CDR2 is SMNVEV (reference sequence). The ends were cut back, 6 bases at V and 7 bases at J, with 10 bases in the middle. The CDR3 region is CASRYGGEQYF. The CDR3, as DNA: TGTGCCAGCAGATACGGCGGGGAGCAGTACTTC.

The rearrangement links TRBV6-1 to TRBJ2-5, with D unresolved. Between the trimmed V and J ends, which lost 9 bases and 5 bases, there was a span of 13 bases. The CDR3 loop spans 12 amino acids. Germline V gives CDR1 MNHNS, CDR2 SASEGT. The CDR3 bases are TGTGCCAGTCCCTCTATGGGGGAGACCCAGTACTTC. Amino acid sequence: CASPSMGETQYF.

This clone has only one observation. The chain combines TRBV11-2 with TRBJ2-7, with 9 bases aligning to TRBD1. CDR1 and CDR2 (germline): SGHAT, FQNNGV. V shed 5 bases and J 1 base; nucleotides not matched to a gene: 9. The CDR3 covers 16 residues. CDR3 residues: CASSLRTGEGSYEQYF. Here the CDR3 DNA reads TGTGCCAGCAGCCTCCGGACAGGGGAGGGGTCCTACGAGCAGTACTTC. Using reference TRBV11-2 and TRBJ2-7 for the parts outside the CDR3, the full variable domain is EAGVAQSPRYKIIEKRQSVAFWCNPISGHATLYWYQQILGQGPKLLIQFQNNGVVDDSQLPKDRFSAERLKGVDSTLKIQPAKLEDSAVYLCASSLRTGEGSYEQYFGPGTRLTVT.

In this sample, this clone turned up once. The chain couples TRBV18 to TRBJ2-5; D remains ambiguous. CDR1 and CDR2 from the germline V gene are KGHSH and LQKENI. The CDR3 consists of 11 residues. With 6 bases removed from V and 7 bases from J, the gap between germline ends came to 9 bases. The CDR3 loop is CASSPEGTQYF. CDR3 bases: TGTGCCAGCTCCCCGGAAGGGACCCAGTACTTC.

The chain carries TRBV7-9 and TRBJ2-5, with 7 bases matching TRBD2. Trimming took 2 bases from V and 5 from J; bases not matched to a gene: 8. The CDR3 is 15 amino acids. Germline lookup yields CDR1 SEHNR and CDR2 FQNEAQ (reference sequence). In nucleotides, the CDR3 is TGTGCCAGCAGCTTATTGGGCGGGGAGGGGGAGACCCAGTACTTC. It specifies CASSLLGGEGETQYF. The full variable domain, in which reference TRBV7-9 and TRBJ2-5 provide the parts outside the CDR3, is DTGVSQNPRHKITKRGQNVTFRCDPISEHNRLYWYRQTLGQGPEFLTYFQNEAQLEKSRLLSDRFSAERPKGSFSTLEIQRTEQGDSAMYLCASSLLGGEGETQYFGPGTRLLVL.

V and J are TRBV4-2 and TRBJ2-5; D unclear. Trimming cost V 1 base and J 2 bases, with 8 bases left between them. CDR1 and CDR2 (germline): LGHNA, YNFKEQ. This CDR3 spans 14 amino acids. The CDR3 is CASSQGWGQETQYF. DNA of the CDR3: TGTGCCAGCAGCCAAGGATGGGGACAAGAGACCCAGTACTTC.